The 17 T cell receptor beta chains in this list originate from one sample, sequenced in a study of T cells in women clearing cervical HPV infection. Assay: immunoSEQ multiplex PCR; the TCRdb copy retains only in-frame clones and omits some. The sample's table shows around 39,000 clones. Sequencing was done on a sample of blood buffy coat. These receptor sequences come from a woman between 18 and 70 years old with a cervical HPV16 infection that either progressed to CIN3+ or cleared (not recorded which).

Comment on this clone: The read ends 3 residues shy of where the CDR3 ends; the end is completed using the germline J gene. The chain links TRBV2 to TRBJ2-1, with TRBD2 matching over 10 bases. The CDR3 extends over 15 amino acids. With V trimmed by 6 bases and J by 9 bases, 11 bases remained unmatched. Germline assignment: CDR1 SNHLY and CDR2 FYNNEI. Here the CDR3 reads CASSQAGGPRGEQFF. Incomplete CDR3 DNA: TGTGCCAGCAGCCAAGCGGGAGGGCCTCGGGGTGAG.

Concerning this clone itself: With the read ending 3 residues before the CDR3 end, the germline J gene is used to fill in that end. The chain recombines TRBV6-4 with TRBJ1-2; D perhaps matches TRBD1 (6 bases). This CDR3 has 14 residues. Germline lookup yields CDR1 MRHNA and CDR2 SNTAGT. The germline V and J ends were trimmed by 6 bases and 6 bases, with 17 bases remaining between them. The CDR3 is CASSAMQGFDGYTF. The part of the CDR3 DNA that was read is TGTGCCAGCAGCGCAATGCAGGGGTTCGATGGC.

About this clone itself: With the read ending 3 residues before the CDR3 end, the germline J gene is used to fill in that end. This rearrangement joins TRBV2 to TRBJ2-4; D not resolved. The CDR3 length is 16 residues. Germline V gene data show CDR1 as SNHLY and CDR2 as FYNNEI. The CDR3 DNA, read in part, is TGTGCCAGCAGTGAAGCGCTGGTCGGAGCTAACTATGGT. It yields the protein CASSEALVGANYG. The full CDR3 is CASSEALVGANYGQYF.

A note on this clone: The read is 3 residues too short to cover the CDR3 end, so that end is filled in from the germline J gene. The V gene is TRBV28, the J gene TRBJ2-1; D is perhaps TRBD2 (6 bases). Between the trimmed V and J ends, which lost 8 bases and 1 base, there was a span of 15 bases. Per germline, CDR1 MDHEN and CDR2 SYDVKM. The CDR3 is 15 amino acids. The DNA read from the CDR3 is TGTGCCAGCTGCCCTCCCCGGGGGTCCTACAATGAG. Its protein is CASCPPRGSYNE. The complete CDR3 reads CASCPPRGSYNEQFF.

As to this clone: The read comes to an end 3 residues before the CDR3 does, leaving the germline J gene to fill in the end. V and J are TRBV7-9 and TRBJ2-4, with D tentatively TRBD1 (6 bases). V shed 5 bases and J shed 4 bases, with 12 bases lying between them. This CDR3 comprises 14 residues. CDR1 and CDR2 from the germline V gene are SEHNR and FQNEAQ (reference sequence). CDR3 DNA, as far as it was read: TGTGCCAGCAGCCAAGGGGGAATAAAAAACATT. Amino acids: CASSQGGIKNI. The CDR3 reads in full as CASSQGGIKNIQYF.

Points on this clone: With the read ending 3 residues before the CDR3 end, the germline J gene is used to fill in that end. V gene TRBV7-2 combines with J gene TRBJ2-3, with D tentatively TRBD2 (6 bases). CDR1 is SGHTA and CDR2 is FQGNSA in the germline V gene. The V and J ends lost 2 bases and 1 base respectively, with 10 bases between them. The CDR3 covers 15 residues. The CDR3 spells CASSLKAGGTDTQYF. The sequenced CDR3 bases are TGTGCCAGCAGCTTAAAAGCGGGTGGCACAGATACG.

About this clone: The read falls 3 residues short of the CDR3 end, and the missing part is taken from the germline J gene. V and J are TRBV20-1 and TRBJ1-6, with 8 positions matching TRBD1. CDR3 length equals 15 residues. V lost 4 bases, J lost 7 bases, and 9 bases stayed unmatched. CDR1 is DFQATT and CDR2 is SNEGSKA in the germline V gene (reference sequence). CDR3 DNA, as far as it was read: TGCAGTGCTACCTCCCGACAGGGGTTAAATTCACCC. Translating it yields CSATSRQGLNSP. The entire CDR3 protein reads CSATSRQGLNSPLHF.

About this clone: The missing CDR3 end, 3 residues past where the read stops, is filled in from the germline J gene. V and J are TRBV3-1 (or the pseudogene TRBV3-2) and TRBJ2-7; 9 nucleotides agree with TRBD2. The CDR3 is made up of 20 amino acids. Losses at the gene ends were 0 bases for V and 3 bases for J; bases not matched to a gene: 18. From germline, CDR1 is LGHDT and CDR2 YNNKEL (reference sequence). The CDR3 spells CASSQDIKVSSGMKVYEQYF. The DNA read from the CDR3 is TGTGCCAGCAGCCAAGATATTAAGGTGTCTAGCGGGATGAAGGTCTACGAG.

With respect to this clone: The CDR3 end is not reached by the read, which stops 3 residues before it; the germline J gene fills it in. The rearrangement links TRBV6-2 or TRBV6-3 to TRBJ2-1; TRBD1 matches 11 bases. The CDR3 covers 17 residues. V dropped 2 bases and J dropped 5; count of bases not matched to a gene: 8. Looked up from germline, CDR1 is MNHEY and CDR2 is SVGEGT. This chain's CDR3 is CASSYTSRDRGNNEQFF. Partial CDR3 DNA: TGTGCCAGCAGTTACACAAGCCGGGACAGGGGGAACAATGAG.

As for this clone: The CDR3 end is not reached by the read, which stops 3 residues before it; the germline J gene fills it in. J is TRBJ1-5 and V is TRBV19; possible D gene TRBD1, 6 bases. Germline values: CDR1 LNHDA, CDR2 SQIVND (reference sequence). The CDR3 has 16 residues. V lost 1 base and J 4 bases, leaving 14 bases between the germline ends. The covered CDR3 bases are TGTGCCAGTAGTATAGGGGTTAGAGGGGGTAATCAGCCC. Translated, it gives CASSIGVRGGNQP. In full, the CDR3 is CASSIGVRGGNQPQHF.

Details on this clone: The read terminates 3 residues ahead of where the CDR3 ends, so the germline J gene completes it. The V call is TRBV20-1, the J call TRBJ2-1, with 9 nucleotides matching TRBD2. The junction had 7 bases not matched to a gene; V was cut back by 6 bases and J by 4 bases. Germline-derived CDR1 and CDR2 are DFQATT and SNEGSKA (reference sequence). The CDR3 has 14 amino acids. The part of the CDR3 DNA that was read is TGCAGTGCCAAAAGCGGGGGGCCATACAATGAG. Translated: CSAKSGGPYNE. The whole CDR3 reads CSAKSGGPYNEQFF.

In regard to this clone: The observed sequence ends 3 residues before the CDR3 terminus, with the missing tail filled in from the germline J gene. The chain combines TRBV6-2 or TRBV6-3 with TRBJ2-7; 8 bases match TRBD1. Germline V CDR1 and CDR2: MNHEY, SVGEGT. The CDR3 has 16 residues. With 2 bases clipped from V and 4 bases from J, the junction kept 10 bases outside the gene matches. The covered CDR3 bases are TGTGCCAGCAGTTACAGTCTGCCGGACAGGGCTTACGAG. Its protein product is CASSYSLPDRAYE. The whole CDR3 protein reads CASSYSLPDRAYEQYF.

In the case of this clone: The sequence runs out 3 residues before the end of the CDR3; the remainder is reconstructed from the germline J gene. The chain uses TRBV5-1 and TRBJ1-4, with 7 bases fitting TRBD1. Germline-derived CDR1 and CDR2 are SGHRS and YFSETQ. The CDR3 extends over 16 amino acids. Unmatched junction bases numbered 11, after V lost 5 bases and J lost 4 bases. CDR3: CASRITGGQLNEKLFF. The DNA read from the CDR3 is TGCGCCAGCAGGATTACCGGGGGACAGCTTAATGAAAAA.

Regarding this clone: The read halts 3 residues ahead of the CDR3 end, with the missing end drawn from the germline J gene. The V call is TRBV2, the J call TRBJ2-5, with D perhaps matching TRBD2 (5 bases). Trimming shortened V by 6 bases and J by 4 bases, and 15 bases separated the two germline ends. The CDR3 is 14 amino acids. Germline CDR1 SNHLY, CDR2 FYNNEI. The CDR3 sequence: CASRKEWAGETQYF. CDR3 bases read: TGTGCCAGCAGGAAGGAATGGGCGGGAGAGACC.

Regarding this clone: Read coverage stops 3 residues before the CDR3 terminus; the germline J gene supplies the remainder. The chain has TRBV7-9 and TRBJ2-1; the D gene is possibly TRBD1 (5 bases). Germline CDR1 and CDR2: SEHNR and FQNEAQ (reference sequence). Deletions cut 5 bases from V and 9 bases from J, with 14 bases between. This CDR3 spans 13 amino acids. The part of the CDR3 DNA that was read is TGTGCCAGCAGCCCCGCAGGGTATACTGAG. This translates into CASSPAGYTE. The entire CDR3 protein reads CASSPAGYTEQFF.

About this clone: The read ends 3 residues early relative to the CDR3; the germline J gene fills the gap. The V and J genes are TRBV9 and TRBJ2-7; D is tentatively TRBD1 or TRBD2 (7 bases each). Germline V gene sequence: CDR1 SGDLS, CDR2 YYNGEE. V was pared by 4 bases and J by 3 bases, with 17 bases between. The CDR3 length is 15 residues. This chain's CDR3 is CASSPQGRAYYEQYF. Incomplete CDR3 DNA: TGTGCCAGCAGCCCACAGGGGAGGGCCTACTACGAG. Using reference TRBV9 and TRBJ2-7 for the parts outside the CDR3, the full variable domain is DSGVTQTPKHLITATGQRVTLRCSPRSGDLSVYWYQQSLDQGLQFLIQYYNGEERAKGNILERFSAQQFPDLHSELNLSSLELGDSALYFCASSPQGRAYYEQYFGPGTRLTVT.

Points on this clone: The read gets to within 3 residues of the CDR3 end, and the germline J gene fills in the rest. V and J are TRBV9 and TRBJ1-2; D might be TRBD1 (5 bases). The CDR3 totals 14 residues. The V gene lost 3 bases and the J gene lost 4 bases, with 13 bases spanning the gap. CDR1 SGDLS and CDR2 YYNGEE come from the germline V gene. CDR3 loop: CASSARDFGYGYTF. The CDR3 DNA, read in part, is TGTGCCAGCAGCGCGCGGGACTTCGGCTATGGC.